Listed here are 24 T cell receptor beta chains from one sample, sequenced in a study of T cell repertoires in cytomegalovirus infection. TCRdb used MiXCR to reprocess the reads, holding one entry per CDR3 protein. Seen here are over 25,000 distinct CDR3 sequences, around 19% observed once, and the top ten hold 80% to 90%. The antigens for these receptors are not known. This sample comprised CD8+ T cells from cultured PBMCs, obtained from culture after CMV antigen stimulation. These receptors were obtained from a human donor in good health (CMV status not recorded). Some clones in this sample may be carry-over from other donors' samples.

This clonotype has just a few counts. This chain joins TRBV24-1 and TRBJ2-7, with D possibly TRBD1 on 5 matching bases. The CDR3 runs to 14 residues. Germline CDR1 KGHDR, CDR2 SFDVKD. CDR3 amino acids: CADAPDGHSYEQYF. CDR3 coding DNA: TGTGCGGACGCCCCCGACGGACACTCCTACGAGCAGTACTTC.

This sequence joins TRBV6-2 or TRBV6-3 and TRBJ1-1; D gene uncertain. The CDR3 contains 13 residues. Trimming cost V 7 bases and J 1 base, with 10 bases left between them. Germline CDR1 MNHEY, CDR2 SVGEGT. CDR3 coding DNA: TGTGCCAGCAAATGGGGAAAGAACACTGAAGCTTTCTTT. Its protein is CASKWGKNTEAFF.

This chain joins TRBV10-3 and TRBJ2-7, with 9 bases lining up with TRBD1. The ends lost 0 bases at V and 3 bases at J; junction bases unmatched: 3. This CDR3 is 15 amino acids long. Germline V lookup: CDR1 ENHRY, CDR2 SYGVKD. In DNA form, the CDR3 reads TGTGCCATCAGTGAGTCGACAGGGGGGGACTACGAGCAGTACTTC. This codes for CAISESTGGDYEQYF.

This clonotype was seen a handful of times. CDR3 sequence reads: CASRPLRNRVNTEAFF. The CDR3 region has the DNA TGTGCCAGCAGACCCCTCCGGAACAGGGTGAACACTGAAGCTTTCTTT. The chain joins TRBV28 to TRBJ1-1, with D possibly matching TRBD1 (6 bases). The germline V gene encodes CDR1 MDHEN and CDR2 SYDVKM. The CDR3 contains 16 residues. Trimming took off 6 bases at V and 0 bases at J, with 17 bases between the two ends.

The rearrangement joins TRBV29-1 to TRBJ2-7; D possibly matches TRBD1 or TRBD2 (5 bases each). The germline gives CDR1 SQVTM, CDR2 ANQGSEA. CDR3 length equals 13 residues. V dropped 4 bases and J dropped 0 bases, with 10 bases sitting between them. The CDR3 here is CSVVSGRSYEQYF. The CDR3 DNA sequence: TGCAGCGTTGTTTCGGGGCGCTCCTACGAGCAGTACTTC.

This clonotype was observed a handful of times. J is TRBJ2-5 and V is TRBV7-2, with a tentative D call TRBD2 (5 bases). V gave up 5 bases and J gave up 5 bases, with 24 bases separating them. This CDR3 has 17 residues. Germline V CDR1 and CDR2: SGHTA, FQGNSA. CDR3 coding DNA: TGTGCCAGCAGCCTCCTTCCAAGAGGACGGGAAGGGGAGACCCAGTACTTC. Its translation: CASSLLPRGREGETQYF.

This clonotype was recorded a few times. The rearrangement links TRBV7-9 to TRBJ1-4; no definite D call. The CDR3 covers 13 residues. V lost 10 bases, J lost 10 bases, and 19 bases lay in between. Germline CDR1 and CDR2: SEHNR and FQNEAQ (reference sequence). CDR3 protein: CATPESDDGKLFF. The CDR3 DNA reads TGTGCCACCCCCGAGTCCGATGATGGAAAACTGTTTTTT.

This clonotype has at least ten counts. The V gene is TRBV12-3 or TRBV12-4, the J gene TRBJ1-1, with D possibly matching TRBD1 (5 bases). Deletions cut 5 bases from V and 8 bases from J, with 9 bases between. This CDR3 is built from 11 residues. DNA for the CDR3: TGTGCCAGCAGTCCCGGGACCGAAGCTTTCTTT. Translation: CASSPGTEAFF.

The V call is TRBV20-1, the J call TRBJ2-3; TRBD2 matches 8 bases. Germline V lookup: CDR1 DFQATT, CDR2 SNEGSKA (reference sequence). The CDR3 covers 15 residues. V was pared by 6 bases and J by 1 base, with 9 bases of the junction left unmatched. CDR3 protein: CSATRGGHRTDTQYF. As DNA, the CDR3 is TGCAGTGCCACCCGCGGGGGGCACCGCACAGATACGCAGTATTTT.

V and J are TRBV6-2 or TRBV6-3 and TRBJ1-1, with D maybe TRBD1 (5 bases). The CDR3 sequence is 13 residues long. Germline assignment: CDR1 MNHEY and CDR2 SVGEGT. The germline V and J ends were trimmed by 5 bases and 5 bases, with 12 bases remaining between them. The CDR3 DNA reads TGTGCCAGCAGTCCCGGGACGTGGACTGAAGCTTTCTTT. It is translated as CASSPGTWTEAFF.

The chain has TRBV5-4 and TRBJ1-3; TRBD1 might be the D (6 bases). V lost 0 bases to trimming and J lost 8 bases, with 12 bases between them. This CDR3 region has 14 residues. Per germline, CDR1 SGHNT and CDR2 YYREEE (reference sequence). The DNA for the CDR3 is TGTGCCAGCAGCTTGGACAGGGAGGTTTACACCATATATTTT. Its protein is CASSLDREVYTIYF.

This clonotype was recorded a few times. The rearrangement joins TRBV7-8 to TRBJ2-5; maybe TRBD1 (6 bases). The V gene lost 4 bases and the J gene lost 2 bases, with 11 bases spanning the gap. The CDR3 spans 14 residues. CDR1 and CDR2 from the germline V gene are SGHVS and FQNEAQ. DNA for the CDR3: TGTGCCAGCAGCTCCACAGGGTTGCAAGAGACCCAGTACTTC. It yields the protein CASSSTGLQETQYF. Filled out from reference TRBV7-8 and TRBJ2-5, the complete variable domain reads GAGVSQSPRYKVAKRGQDVALRCDPISGHVSLFWYQQALGQGPEFLTYFQNEAQLDKSGLPSDRFFAERPEGSVSTLKIQRTQQEDSAVYLCASSSTGLQETQYFGPGTRLLVL.

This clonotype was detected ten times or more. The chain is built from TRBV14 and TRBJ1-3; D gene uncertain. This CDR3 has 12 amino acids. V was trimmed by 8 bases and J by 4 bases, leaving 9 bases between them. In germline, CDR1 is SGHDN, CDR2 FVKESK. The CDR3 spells CASATSGNTIYF. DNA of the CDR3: TGTGCCAGCGCAACGTCCGGAAACACCATATATTTT. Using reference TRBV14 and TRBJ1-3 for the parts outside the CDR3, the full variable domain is EAGVTQFPSHSVIEKGQTVTLRCDPISGHDNLYWYRRVMGKEIKFLLHFVKESKQDESGMPNNRFLAERTGGTYSTLKVQPAELEDSGVYFCASATSGNTIYFGEGSWLTVV.

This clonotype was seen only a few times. The CDR3, as DNA: TGTGCCAGCAGCGTAGGACAATACAATGAAAAACTGTTTTTT. Its protein product is CASSVGQYNEKLFF. The chain has TRBV12-3 or TRBV12-4 and TRBJ1-4; D may be TRBD1 (5 bases). The CDR3 has 14 amino acids. V lost 6 bases and J lost 5, with 13 bases in between.

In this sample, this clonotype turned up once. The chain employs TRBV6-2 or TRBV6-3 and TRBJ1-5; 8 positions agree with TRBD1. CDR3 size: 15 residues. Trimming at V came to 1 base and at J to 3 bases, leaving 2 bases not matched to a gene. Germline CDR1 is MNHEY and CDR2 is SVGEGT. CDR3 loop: CASSYWTGINQPQHF. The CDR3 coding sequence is TGTGCCAGCAGTTACTGGACAGGGATCAATCAGCCCCAGCATTTT.

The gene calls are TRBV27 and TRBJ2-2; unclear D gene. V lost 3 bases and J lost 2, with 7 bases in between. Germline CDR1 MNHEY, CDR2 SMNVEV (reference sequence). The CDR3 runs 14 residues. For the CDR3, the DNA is TGTGCCAGCAGTTTGTCGCTAAACACCGGGGAGCTGTTTTTT. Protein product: CASSLSLNTGELFF.

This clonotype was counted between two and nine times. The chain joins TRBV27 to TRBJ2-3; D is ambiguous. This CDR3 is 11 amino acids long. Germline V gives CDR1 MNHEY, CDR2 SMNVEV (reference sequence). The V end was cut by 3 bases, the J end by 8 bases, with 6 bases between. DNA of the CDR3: TGTGCCAGCAGTTTGGGTAGTACGCAGTATTTT. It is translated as CASSLGSTQYF.

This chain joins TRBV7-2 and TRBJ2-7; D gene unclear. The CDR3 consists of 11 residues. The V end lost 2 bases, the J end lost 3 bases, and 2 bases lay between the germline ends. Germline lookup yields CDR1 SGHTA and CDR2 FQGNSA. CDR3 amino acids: CASSLNYEQYF. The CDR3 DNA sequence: TGTGCCAGCAGCTTAAACTACGAGCAGTACTTC.

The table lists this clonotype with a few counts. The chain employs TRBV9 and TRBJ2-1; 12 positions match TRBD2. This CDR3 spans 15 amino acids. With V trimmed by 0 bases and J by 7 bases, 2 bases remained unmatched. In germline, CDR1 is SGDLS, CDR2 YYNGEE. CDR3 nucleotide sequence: TGTGCCAGCAGCGTAGCTAGCGGGAGGGTAAATGAGCAGTTCTTC. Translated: CASSVASGRVNEQFF.

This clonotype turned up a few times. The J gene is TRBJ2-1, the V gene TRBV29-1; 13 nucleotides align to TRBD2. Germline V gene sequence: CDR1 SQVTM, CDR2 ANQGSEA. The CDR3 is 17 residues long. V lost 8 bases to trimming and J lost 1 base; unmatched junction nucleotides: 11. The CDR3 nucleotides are TGCAGCTTTCGAACTAGCGGGAGGGCCCAATCCTACAATGAGCAGTTCTTC. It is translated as CSFRTSGRAQSYNEQFF.

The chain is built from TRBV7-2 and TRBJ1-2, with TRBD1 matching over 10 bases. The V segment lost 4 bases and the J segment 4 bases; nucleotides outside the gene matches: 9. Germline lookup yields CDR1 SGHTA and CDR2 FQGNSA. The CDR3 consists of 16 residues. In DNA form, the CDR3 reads TGTGCCAGCAGCTGGCAAGGGACAGGGGTCCTCTATGGCTACACCTTC. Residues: CASSWQGTGVLYGYTF.

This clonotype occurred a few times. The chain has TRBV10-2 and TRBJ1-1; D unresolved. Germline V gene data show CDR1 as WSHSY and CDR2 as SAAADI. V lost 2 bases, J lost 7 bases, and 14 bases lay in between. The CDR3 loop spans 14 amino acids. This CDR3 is CASSEIKPDGEAFF. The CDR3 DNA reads TGCGCCAGCAGTGAGATAAAGCCCGACGGTGAAGCTTTCTTT.

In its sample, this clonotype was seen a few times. The CDR3 sequence: CASSPRQLEETQYF. The CDR3, as DNA: TGTGCCAGCAGCCCTAGGCAGCTCGAAGAGACCCAGTACTTC. The chain links TRBV7-6 to TRBJ2-5; D not certain. Germline V gene lookup returns CDR1 SGHVS and CDR2 FNYEAQ. The CDR3 runs to 14 residues. V lost 5 bases and J lost 3, with 13 bases in between.

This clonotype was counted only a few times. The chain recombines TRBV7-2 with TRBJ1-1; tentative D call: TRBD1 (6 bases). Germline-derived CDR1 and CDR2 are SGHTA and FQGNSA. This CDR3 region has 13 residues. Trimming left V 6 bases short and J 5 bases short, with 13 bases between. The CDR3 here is CASRTGQNTEAFF. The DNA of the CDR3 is TGTGCCAGCAGGACAGGACAAAATACTGAAGCTTTCTTT.